Below are 13 T cell receptor beta chains sequenced from a single sample in a study of regulatory T cells in long-lasting Graves disease. Relying on iRepertoire HTBI primers and Arm-PCR of CDR3 regions, the team built TCR beta libraries. Via MiXCR, TCRdb re-called the multiplex PCR reads, giving one row per CDR3 protein. The table lists roughly 300,000 distinct CDR3 sequences, more than 20% of them singletons, with roughly three fifths in the top ten. The time point is: persistent/refractory GD, antithyroid drugs over 5 years with positive TRAb. Extracted RNA from PBMCs served as the source of the TCR library. The sample consisted of peripheral blood mononuclear cells (PBMCs), taken when the disease was refractory, from a patient treated with antithyroid drugs. The receptors were gathered from a female donor with Graves disease.

This clonotype was seen many times. CDR3 nucleotides: TGTGCCAGCAGCCAAGATCCGGGGGGAGGCAGCACCTACGAGCAGTACTTC. It codes for CASSQDPGGGSTYEQYF. This chain joins TRBV9 and TRBJ2-7, with TRBD2 matching over 7 bases. The CDR3 covers 17 residues. The V gene end was trimmed by 4 bases and the J gene end by 2 bases; junction bases not matched to a gene: 15. CDR1 is SGDLS and CDR2 is YYNGEE in the germline V gene.

The table lists this clonotype with a few counts. This sequence may be a read error, since a much larger clone differs from it by one base. The gene calls are TRBV3-1 and TRBJ1-2; maybe TRBD1 (6 bases). The ends were cut back, 3 bases at V and 5 bases at J, with 19 bases in the middle. Germline CDR1 and CDR2: LGHDT and YNNKEL (reference sequence). This CDR3 contains 16 residues. CDR3 amino acids: CASSQGGSDSWYGYTF. The DNA of the CDR3 is TGTGCCAGCAGCCAGGGGGGCAGCGACTCCTGGTATGGCTACACCTTC. The entire variable domain, with the rest obtained from reference TRBV3-1 and TRBJ1-2, is as follows: DTAVSQTPKYLVTQMGNDKSIKCEQNLGHDTMYWYKQDSKKFLKIMFSYNNKELIINETVPNRFSPKSPDKAHLNLHINSLELGDSAVYFCASSQGGSDSWYGYTFGSGTRLTVV.

Notes on this clonotype: Possible read error: a much larger clone is one base away. The V call is TRBV6-2 or TRBV6-3, the J call TRBJ2-2; 9 bases line up with TRBD2. The V gene's germline CDR1 is MNHEY and CDR2 SVGEGT. The CDR3 runs to 16 residues. The CDR3 nucleotides read TGTGCCAGCAGTGAAATAGCGGGAGTGTACACCGGGGAGCCGTTTTTT. Its protein is CASSEIAGVYTGEPFF.

This clonotype was detected only a few times. The V call is TRBV3-1, the J call TRBJ2-5, with D hard to call. With 1 base removed from V and 3 bases from J, the gap between germline ends came to 9 bases. The CDR3 contains 14 residues. From germline, CDR1 is LGHDT and CDR2 YNNKEL (reference sequence). CDR3 protein: CASSQGIGKETQYF. CDR3 nucleotides: TGTGCCAGCAGCCAAGGGATAGGGAAAGAGACCCAGTACTTC.

This clonotype was recorded at least ten times. The chain employs TRBV10-3 and TRBJ2-5, with D perhaps given as TRBD1 or TRBD2 (5 bases each). V lost 6 bases and J lost 7, with 15 bases in between. Germline CDR1 and CDR2: ENHRY and SYGVKD. The CDR3 has 13 residues. The CDR3 DNA is TGTGCCATCAGGGTCAGGGACGAGACGACCCAGTACTTC. Protein: CAIRVRDETTQYF.

The rearrangement joins TRBV12-3 or TRBV12-4 to TRBJ2-3; 15 nucleotides align to TRBD2. CDR3 length: 18 residues. J gave up 2 bases and V 5 bases, and 8 bases lay outside the gene matches. CDR3 nucleotide sequence: TGTGCCAGCAGTGGGGGACTAGCGGGAGGAACCCCCACAGATACGCAGTATTTT. Its translation: CASSGGLAGGTPTDTQYF.

The chain uses TRBV5-5 and TRBJ2-2, with TRBD2 matching 9 bases. Germline CDR1 is SGHKS and CDR2 is YYEKEE (reference sequence). V was clipped by 5 bases and J by 3 bases; unmatched bases: 14. This CDR3 is built from 18 residues. The CDR3 nucleotides are TGTGCCAGCAGTTACTCGCCTAGCGGGAACAGTGACACCGGGGAGCTGTTTTTT. As protein: CASSYSPSGNSDTGELFF.

To note about this clonotype: The junction shows a germline mismatch at one end, possibly a read error. This chain links TRBV25-1 with TRBJ1-2, with 7 bases matching TRBD1. The CDR3 consists of 14 residues. Germline V lookup: CDR1 MGHDK, CDR2 SYGVNS. CDR3 region: CASSAGTVRYGCTF. The CDR3 bases are TGTGCCAGCAGCGCCGGGACAGTCCGGTATGGCTGCACCTTC.

The chain has TRBV20-1 and TRBJ2-7; TRBD2 matches 7 bases. Unmatched junction bases numbered 2, after V lost 0 bases and J lost 0 bases. The CDR3 has 14 amino acids. Germline assignment: CDR1 DFQATT and CDR2 SNEGSKA (reference sequence). The CDR3 nucleotides are TGCAGTGCTAGAGATGAGCGGGACTCCTACGAGCAGTACTTC. Translated: CSARDERDSYEQYF.

This clonotype has ten or more counts. The V gene is TRBV29-1, the J gene TRBJ1-5; TRBD1 is a possible D gene (6 bases). Germline V lookup: CDR1 SQVTM, CDR2 ANQGSEA. CDR3 size: 13 residues. V gave up 4 bases and J gave up 5 bases, with 12 bases separating them. The CDR3 DNA follows: TGCAGCGTTGGGTCAGGGGTCGATCAGCCCCAGCATTTT. Translating gives CSVGSGVDQPQHF.

This clonotype has more than one count but fewer than ten. This chain joins TRBV30 and TRBJ1-6; 7 positions agree with TRBD1. After removal of 5 bases from V and 5 bases from J, the junction contained 3 bases not matched to a gene. CDR1 GTSNPN and CDR2 SVGIG come from the germline V gene (reference sequence). The CDR3 spans 13 residues. The CDR3 is CAWAGTDNSPLHF. In DNA, the CDR3 is TGTGCCTGGGCCGGGACAGATAATTCACCCCTCCACTTT.

The chain is built from TRBV6-2 or TRBV6-3 and TRBJ2-2; D is undetermined. V was trimmed by 5 bases and J by 6 bases, leaving 10 bases between them. The germline V gene encodes CDR1 MNHEY and CDR2 SVGEGT. The CDR3 is made up of 13 amino acids. CDR3 nucleotide sequence: TGTGCCAGCAGTCCCACACCTTCCGGGGAGCTGTTTTTT. This gives the protein CASSPTPSGELFF.

This clonotype was recorded many times. The chain combines TRBV2 with TRBJ2-5; 9 nucleotides agree with TRBD1. Germline V gives CDR1 SNHLY, CDR2 FYNNEI. The ends lost 8 bases at V and 5 bases at J; junction bases unmatched: 6. CDR3 length: 13 amino acids. The CDR3 DNA reads as TGTGCCAGCCGTTGGGACAGGGTGGAGACCCAGTACTTC. This gives the protein CASRWDRVETQYF.